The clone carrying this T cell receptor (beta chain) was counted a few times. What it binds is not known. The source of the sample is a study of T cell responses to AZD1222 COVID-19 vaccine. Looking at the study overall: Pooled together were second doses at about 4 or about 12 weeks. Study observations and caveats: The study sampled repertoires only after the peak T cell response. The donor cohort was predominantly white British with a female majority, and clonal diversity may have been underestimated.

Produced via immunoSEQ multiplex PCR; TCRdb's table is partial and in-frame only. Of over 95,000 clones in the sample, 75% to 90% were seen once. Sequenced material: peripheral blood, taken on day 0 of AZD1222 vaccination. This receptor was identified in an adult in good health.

CDR3 coding DNA: TGTGCCCCCAGGAGGAACTATGGCTACACCTTC. This translates into CAPRRNYGYTF. This chain connects TRBV2 to TRBJ1-2; no definite D call. Per the germline V gene, CDR1 is SNHLY and CDR2 is FYNNEI. With 11 bases removed from V and 2 bases from J, the gap between germline ends came to 9 bases. The CDR3 is 11 amino acids.